This T cell receptor (beta chain) is drawn from a study of metastatic and nonmetastatic thyroid tumors. Study as a whole: Blood and tumor or nodule tissue repertoires from malignant and benign thyroid patients were compared.

This clone was detected many times. What it binds is not known. Patients had received no treatment of any kind before thyroid surgery. Authors' processing steps: Across clinicopathological groups, CDR3 differences served as the basis for building a distant-metastasis classifier for papillary thyroid cancer. TCRdb re-called clones via MiXCR from the PCR reads. For this entry, the V and J calls and clone size follow TCRdb and not the study's own pipeline. This table holds about 49,000 clones, 20% to 25% found once. Study-level points and caveats: Relative to benign nodules, malignant thyroid tumors were reportedly characterized by significantly elevated TCR beta diversity in blood and tumor.

Germline loops: CDR1 MGHRA, CDR2 YSYEKL. V was trimmed by 2 bases and J by 6 bases, leaving 14 bases between them. The CDR3 runs 14 residues. The TCR comes from a female donor with papillary thyroid cancer or a benign thyroid nodule (not recorded which). Some clones in this sample may be carry-over from other donors' samples. The chain couples TRBV4-1 to TRBJ2-7, with TRBD1 as a possible D gene (6 bases). Source material: blood. The CDR3, as DNA: TGCGCCAGCAGCCAACCCCTCAGGGGTGGCGAGCAGTACTTC. Translation gives CASSQPLRGGEQYF.